This T cell receptor (beta chain) came from a study of blood T cell repertoires in COVID-19. Study overall: COVID-19 samples, acute and convalescent, were from the United States, Italy and Spain.

The sample holds a few counts of this clone. Source study methods: Reference gene primer amplification yielded estimated nucleated cell counts. TCRdb keeps only in-frame clones here, not all; method: immunoSEQ multiplex PCR. V and J calls and clone size are as listed in that table; D and trimming were resolved from the DNA. The sample yields 45,000 to 55,000 clones, 70% to 85% seen once. The CDR3 runs to 14 residues. Between the trimmed V and J ends, which lost 1 base and 4 bases, there was a span of 7 bases. The germline V gene encodes CDR1 MDHEN and CDR2 SYDVKM. The clonotype was recovered from a man of 80 years or more with COVID-19, enrolled during active disease. This chain links TRBV28 with TRBJ1-4, with no clear D. Sequencing used peripheral blood. The DNA of the CDR3 is TGTGCCAGCAGTTTATACGGACTTAATGAAAAACTGTTTTTT. Translating gives CASSLYGLNEKLFF.